The rows below give T cell receptor beta chains drawn from one sample of a study of CD8 T cells in Susac syndrome. One entry per CDR3 protein results from TCRdb running MiXCR on the immunoSEQ multiplex PCR reads. The table shows 160,000 or so distinct CDR3 sequences, with 85% to 95% occurring only once. The sample taken for sequencing was CD8+ T cells from PBMCs. The source of these receptors is a human donor with multiple sclerosis. Each CDR3 is given with its conserved first and last residue. The order of the fields is J gene, clone size, D gene, V gene, CDR3 protein, CDR3 DNA. A D gene is named only where the DNA matches it firmly. The size of a clone is reported for some rows only, either as once, few or many, or as a class for expanded clones.

>TRBJ2-1|NA|TRBD2|TRBV29-1
CSVGTSGIIEQFF
TGCAGCGTAGGGACTAGCGGGATTATTGAGCAGTTCTTC
>TRBJ1-2|NA|NA|TRBV20-1
CSARGREYGYTF
TGCAGTGCCCGCGGCAGGGAGTATGGCTACACCTTC
>TRBJ2-7|NA|TRBD2|TRBV25-1
CASSTGAGGAYEQYF
TGTGCCAGCAGTACGGGAGCGGGAGGGGCCTACGAGCAGTACTTC
>TRBJ2-1|NA|TRBD2|TRBV27
CASSLSPTSGGHREQFF
TGTGCCAGCAGTTTATCCCCGACTAGCGGGGGCCACAGGGAGCAGTTCTTC
>TRBJ1-1|NA|NA|TRBV19
CASSLDIQGTEAFF
TGTGCCAGTAGCCTCGACATCCAGGGGACTGAAGCTTTCTTT
>TRBJ1-2|NA|NA|TRBV10-3
CAISDGASNYGYTF
TGTGCCATCAGTGATGGGGCCTCCAACTATGGCTACACCTTC
>TRBJ2-2|NA|TRBD2|TRBV9
CASSVEAGTNTGELFF
TGTGCCAGCAGCGTAGAAGCGGGGACGAACACCGGGGAGCTGTTTTTT
>TRBJ1-2|NA|TRBD1|TRBV20-1
CSARQGGYGYTF
TGCAGTGCAAGACAGGGAGGGTATGGCTACACCTTC
>TRBJ2-3|NA|NA|TRBV20-1
CSARRQGTQYF
TGCAGTGCTAGAAGGCAGGGTACGCAGTATTTT
>TRBJ2-1|NA|NA|TRBV2
CASSGGIRTSYNEQFF
TGTGCCAGCAGTGGTGGTATCAGGACCTCCTACAATGAGCAGTTCTTC
>TRBJ1-2|NA|NA|TRBV29-1
CSVEDQLADYGYTF
TGCAGCGTTGAAGATCAGCTGGCGGATTATGGCTACACCTTC
>TRBJ1-1|once|TRBD1|TRBV19
CASTDSTGLNTEAFF
TGTGCCAGTACCGATTCGACAGGGCTGAACACTGAAGCTTTCTTT
>TRBJ1-1|once|NA|TRBV3-1
CASSQDLESTEAFF
TGTGCCAGCAGCCAAGATCTGGAGAGCACTGAAGCTTTCTTT
>TRBJ2-4|NA|NA|TRBV15
CATSRDTLRHENIQYF
TGTGCCACCAGCAGAGATACCCTCCGACACGAAAACATTCAGTACTTC